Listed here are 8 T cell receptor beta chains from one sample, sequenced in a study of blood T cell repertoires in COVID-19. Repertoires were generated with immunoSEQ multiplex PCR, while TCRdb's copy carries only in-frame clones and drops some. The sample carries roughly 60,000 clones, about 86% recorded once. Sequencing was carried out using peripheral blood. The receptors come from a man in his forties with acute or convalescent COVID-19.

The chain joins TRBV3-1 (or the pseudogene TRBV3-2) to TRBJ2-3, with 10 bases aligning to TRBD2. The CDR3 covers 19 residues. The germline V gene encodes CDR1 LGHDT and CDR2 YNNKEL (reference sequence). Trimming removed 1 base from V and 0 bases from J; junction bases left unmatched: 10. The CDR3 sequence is CASSQVSGGTRSSTDTQYF. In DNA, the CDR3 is TGTGCCAGCAGCCAAGTTAGCGGGGGGACCAGGTCTAGCACAGATACGCAGTATTTT.

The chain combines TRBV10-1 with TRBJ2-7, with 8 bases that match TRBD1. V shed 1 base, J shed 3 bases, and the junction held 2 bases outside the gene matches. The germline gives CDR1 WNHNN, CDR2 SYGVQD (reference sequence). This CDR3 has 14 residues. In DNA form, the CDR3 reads TGCGCCAGCAGTGAGTACACAGGGGGCTACGAGCAGTACTTC. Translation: CASSEYTGGYEQYF.

DNA of the CDR3: TGTGCCAGCAGCTTTCTAGGAGGGTACCAAGAGACCCAGTACTTC. Translating it yields CASSFLGGYQETQYF. This chain connects TRBV11-2 to TRBJ2-5; a possible D gene is TRBD2 (6 bases). Per the germline V gene, CDR1 is SGHAT and CDR2 is FQNNGV. V was shortened by 3 bases and J by 0 bases, with 11 bases between the two germline ends. This CDR3 has 15 amino acids.

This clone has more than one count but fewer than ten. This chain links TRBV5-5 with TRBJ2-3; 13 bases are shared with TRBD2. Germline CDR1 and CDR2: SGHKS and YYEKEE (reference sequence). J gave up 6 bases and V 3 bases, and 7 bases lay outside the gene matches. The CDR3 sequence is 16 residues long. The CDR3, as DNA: TGTGCCAGCAGCTGGACCGGACTAGCGGGGGACGATACGCAGTATTTT. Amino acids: CASSWTGLAGDDTQYF.

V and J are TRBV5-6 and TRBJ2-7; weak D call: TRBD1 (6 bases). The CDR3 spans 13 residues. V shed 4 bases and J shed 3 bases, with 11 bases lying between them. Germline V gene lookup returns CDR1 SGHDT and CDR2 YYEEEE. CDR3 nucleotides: TGTGCCAGCAGCCCACCAGGGGTCTACGAGCAGTACTTC. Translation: CASSPPGVYEQYF.

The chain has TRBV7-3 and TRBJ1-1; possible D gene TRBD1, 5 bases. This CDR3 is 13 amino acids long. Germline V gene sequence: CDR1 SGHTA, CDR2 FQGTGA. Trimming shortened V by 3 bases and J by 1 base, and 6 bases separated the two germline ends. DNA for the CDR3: TGTGCCAGCAGCTTCACAGGGAACACTGAAGCTTTCTTT. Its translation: CASSFTGNTEAFF.

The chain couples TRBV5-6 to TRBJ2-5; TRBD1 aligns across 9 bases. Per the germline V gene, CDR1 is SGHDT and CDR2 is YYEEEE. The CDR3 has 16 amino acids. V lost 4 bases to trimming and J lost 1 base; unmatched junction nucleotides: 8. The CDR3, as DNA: TGTGCCAGCAGCACTCGACAGGGGGTAGGCCAAGAGACCCAGTACTTC. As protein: CASSTRQGVGQETQYF.

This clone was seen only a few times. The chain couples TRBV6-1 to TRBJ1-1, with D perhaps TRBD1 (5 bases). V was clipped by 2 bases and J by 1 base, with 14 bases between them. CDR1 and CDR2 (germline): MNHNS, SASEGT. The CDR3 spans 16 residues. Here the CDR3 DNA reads TGTGCCAGCAGTGAATTTAATGATAGGGGGAACACTGAAGCTTTCTTT. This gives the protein CASSEFNDRGNTEAFF.